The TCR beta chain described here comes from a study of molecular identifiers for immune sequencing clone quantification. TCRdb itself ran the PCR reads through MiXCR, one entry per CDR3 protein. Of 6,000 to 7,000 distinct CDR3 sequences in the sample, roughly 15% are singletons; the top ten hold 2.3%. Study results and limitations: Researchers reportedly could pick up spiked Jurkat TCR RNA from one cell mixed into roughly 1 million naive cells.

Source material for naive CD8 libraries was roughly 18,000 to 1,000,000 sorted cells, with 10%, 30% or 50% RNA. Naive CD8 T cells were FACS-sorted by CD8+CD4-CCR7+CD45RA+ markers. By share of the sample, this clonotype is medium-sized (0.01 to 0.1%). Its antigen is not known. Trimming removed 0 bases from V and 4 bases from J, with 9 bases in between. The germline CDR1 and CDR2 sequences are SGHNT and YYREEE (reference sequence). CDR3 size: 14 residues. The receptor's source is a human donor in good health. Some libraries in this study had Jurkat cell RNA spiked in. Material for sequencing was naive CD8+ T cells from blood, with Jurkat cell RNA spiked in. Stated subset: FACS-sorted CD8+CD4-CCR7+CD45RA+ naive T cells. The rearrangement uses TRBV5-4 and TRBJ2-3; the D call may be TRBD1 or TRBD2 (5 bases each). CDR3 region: CASSLVGESDTQYF. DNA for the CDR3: TGTGCCAGCAGCTTGGTGGGGGAGTCAGATACGCAGTATTTT.